The 25 T cell receptor beta chains in this list originate from one sample, sequenced in a study of neurological immune-mediated disorders (dated by TCRdb to about 2019). The library was generated by 5' RACE. Sequencing was performed on an Illumina HiSeq 2500. TCRdb reprocessing: public reads trimmed at Q25 with fastp, clones called with MiXCR, in-frame beta chains kept. Every entry covers one CDR3 protein and lists the most common genes and DNA from its rows. This sample lists 35,000 or so distinct CDR3 sequences; roughly 15% were detected once. 25% to 30% of the sample is in the top ten clones. The specimen was PBMCs. The receptors were gathered from a woman in her fifties or sixties with HTLV-1-associated myelopathy (HAM/TSP).

This chain links TRBV6-6 with TRBJ2-1; TRBD2 might be the D (6 bases). Germline V gene lookup returns CDR1 MNHNY and CDR2 SVGAGI (reference sequence). V lost 2 bases and J lost 0, with 14 bases in between. This CDR3 contains 17 residues. The DNA of the CDR3 is TGTGCCAGCAGTTACATGGCGCGGGACCGCTCCTACAATGAGCAGTTCTTC. It translates to CASSYMARDRSYNEQFF.

At least ten counts were recorded for this clonotype. CDR3 nucleotides: TGTGCCACCAGCAGAGACCAGGGTCCCTACGAGCAGTACTTC. It encodes CATSRDQGPYEQYF. The rearrangement links TRBV15 to TRBJ2-7; a possible D gene is TRBD1 (5 bases). Germline V gene data show CDR1 as LNHNV and CDR2 as YYDKDF (reference sequence). There are 14 residues in the CDR3. The ends were cut back, 0 bases at V and 2 bases at J, with 8 bases in the middle.

This clonotype was detected ten times or more. The gene calls are TRBV18 and TRBJ1-5; D gene unclear. The V end was cut by 0 bases, the J end by 6 bases, with 3 bases between. CDR1 and CDR2 from the germline V gene are KGHSH and LQKENI. The CDR3 spans 12 residues. CDR3 loop: CASSPPGQPQHF. The DNA of the CDR3 is TGTGCCAGCTCACCACCGGGTCAGCCCCAGCATTTT.

This clonotype was detected once. A much larger clone differs from this one at a single base, so this may be a read error. The chain couples TRBV3-1 to TRBJ1-1; perhaps TRBD1 as D (5 bases). In germline, CDR1 is LGHDT, CDR2 YNNKEL (reference sequence). The V end lost 6 bases, the J end lost 1 base, and 18 bases lay between the germline ends. The CDR3 extends over 16 amino acids. CDR3 sequence (DNA): TGTGCCAGCAGGACTTTTGGGGCAGGGAGGAACACTGAAGCTTTCTTT. This gives the protein CASRTFGAGRNTEAFF.

This clonotype appeared many times. J is TRBJ1-2 and V is TRBV5-1, with D possibly TRBD1 on 5 matching bases. V dropped 4 bases and J dropped 4 bases, with 17 bases sitting between them. The germline V gene has CDR1 SGHRS and CDR2 YFSETQ. The CDR3 spans 15 residues. CDR3 bases: TGCGCCAGCAGCGGTGGCCCCGGGACTACCTATGGCTACACCTTC. It codes for CASSGGPGTTYGYTF.

This clonotype was detected ten times or more. The chain recombines TRBV7-9 with TRBJ1-1, with 8 positions matching TRBD1. CDR3 length: 14 residues. Germline CDR1 is SEHNR and CDR2 is FQNEAQ (reference sequence). Losses at the gene ends were 6 bases for V and 5 bases for J; bases not matched to a gene: 8. The CDR3 DNA sequence: TGTGCCAGCAGGTTACAGGGGGTTAGAACTGAAGCTTTCTTT. Its protein is CASRLQGVRTEAFF.

This clonotype has a count of ten or more. DNA of the CDR3: TGCAGTGCTAGACTAGCGGGGGCCCACACAGATACGCAGTATTTT. Its protein product is CSARLAGAHTDTQYF. The chain uses TRBV20-1 and TRBJ2-3, with 10 bases fitting TRBD2. Germline V gene data show CDR1 as DFQATT and CDR2 as SNEGSKA (reference sequence). V lost 2 bases to trimming and J lost 2 bases; unmatched junction nucleotides: 4. CDR3 length: 15 amino acids.

The rearrangement links TRBV20-1 to TRBJ1-6, with a possible D match to TRBD1 (5 bases). The CDR3 sequence is 12 residues long. V lost 5 bases and J lost 11, with 13 bases in between. Germline CDR1 DFQATT, CDR2 SNEGSKA (reference sequence). This chain's CDR3 is CSAPSRGPPLHF. CDR3 DNA sequence: TGCAGTGCTCCGTCGAGGGGACCACCCCTCCACTTT.

This clonotype was picked up many times. As DNA, the CDR3 is TGTGCCAGTCACAGGGACCTAACTAATGGCTACACCTTC. It codes for CASHRDLTNGYTF. V is TRBV28 and J is TRBJ1-2, with D perhaps TRBD1 (6 bases). Germline V gene lookup returns CDR1 MDHEN and CDR2 SYDVKM. V was pared by 9 bases and J by 6 bases, with 17 bases between. This CDR3 has 13 amino acids.

This clonotype was picked up many times. The chain joins TRBV7-6 to TRBJ2-2; TRBD1 aligns across 9 bases. Germline trimming cut 6 bases from V and 7 bases from J; bases unmatched to any gene: 9. The CDR3 spans 15 residues. Germline CDR1 and CDR2: SGHVS and FNYEAQ. The CDR3 DNA reads as TGTGCCAGCAGTCCGGGACAGGGTTTCATCGGGGAGCTGTTTTTT. Translation: CASSPGQGFIGELFF.

This clonotype was seen many times. The chain recombines TRBV10-3 with TRBJ1-5; D ambiguous. Trimming took 2 bases from V and 3 from J, leaving 14 bases between them. The CDR3 has 16 residues. The V gene's germline CDR1 is ENHRY and CDR2 SYGVKD. The CDR3, as DNA: TGTGCCATCAGTGAGCGGAGGGTGCTGGACAATCAGCCCCAGCATTTT. Translated, it gives CAISERRVLDNQPQHF.

This clonotype appeared many times. This chain joins TRBV5-1 and TRBJ2-3; tentative D call: TRBD1 (7 bases). The V gene's germline CDR1 is SGHRS and CDR2 YFSETQ. This CDR3 contains 16 residues. V gave up 0 bases and J gave up 3 bases, with 14 bases separating them. Here the CDR3 reads CASSLVGGAGTDTQYF. The CDR3 bases are TGCGCCAGCAGCTTGGTAGGGGGCGCGGGGACAGATACGCAGTATTTT.

This clonotype was counted at least ten times. The chain couples TRBV20-1 to TRBJ2-3; no clear D. Germline V CDR1 and CDR2: DFQATT, SNEGSKA (reference sequence). V was shortened by 5 bases and J by 6 bases, with 9 bases between the two germline ends. This CDR3 region has 11 residues. CDR3: CSASTRDTQYF. CDR3 bases: TGCAGTGCTTCAACCCGGGATACGCAGTATTTT.

The V call is TRBV2, the J call TRBJ2-7; D possibly corresponds to TRBD2 (6 bases). CDR3 length equals 11 residues. Germline V gene lookup returns CDR1 SNHLY and CDR2 FYNNEI. CDR3 loop: CVIIRGSEQYF. In nucleotides, the CDR3 is TGTGTCATAATTCGGGGGTCCGAGCAGTACTTC.

The table lists this clonotype with many counts. The chain joins TRBV5-1 to TRBJ2-5; no reliable D call. Germline V gene lookup returns CDR1 SGHRS and CDR2 YFSETQ. Trimming pared 7 bases from V and 2 bases from J, leaving 9 bases between. CDR3 length: 12 residues. CDR3 amino acids: CASSLDQETQYF. The CDR3 DNA reads TGCGCCAGCTCGTTGGATCAAGAGACCCAGTACTTC.

This clonotype was detected ten times or more. The chain recombines TRBV5-1 with TRBJ2-1; TRBD2 matches at 11 bases. The CDR3 has 16 amino acids. The germline gives CDR1 SGHRS, CDR2 YFSETQ. V was clipped by 0 bases and J by 3 bases; unmatched bases: 2. CDR3 sequence (DNA): TGCGCCAGCAGCTTGGCCCTAGCGGGGGGCTACAATGAGCAGTTCTTC. Its protein is CASSLALAGGYNEQFF.

This clonotype has at least ten counts. The chain uses TRBV3-1 and TRBJ2-3, with TRBD2 as a possible D gene (6 bases). The CDR3 is 14 amino acids. Looked up from germline, CDR1 is LGHDT and CDR2 is YNNKEL (reference sequence). V was pared by 3 bases and J by 4 bases, with 11 bases between. CDR3 in DNA: TGTGCCAGCAGCCACGGGGGAGATTCAGATACGCAGTATTTT. It yields the protein CASSHGGDSDTQYF.

This clonotype was seen repeatedly, ten times or more. The V gene is TRBV15, the J gene TRBJ2-3, with unresolved D. Trimming pared 6 bases from V and 0 bases from J, leaving 7 bases between. Germline V CDR1 and CDR2: LNHNV, YYDKDF (reference sequence). The CDR3 spans 13 residues. The CDR3 protein is CATSGVSTDTQYF. The CDR3 region has the DNA TGTGCCACCAGTGGGGTGAGCACAGATACGCAGTATTTT.

This clonotype was counted many times. This sequence joins TRBV24-1 and TRBJ2-7, with unresolved D. The germline gives CDR1 KGHDR, CDR2 SFDVKD. This CDR3 region has 13 residues. Trimming removed 4 bases at V and 2 bases at J, with 8 bases between. In DNA, the CDR3 is TGTGCCACCAGTGACTCCGGGCCCTACGAGCAGTACTTC. Residues: CATSDSGPYEQYF.

The sample holds many counts of this clonotype. V is TRBV27 and J is TRBJ1-5, with unresolved D. The CDR3 contains 15 residues. V dropped 5 bases and J dropped 4 bases, with 15 bases sitting between them. Germline-derived CDR1 and CDR2 are MNHEY and SMNVEV (reference sequence). The CDR3 is CASSPRPNLNQPQHF. CDR3 DNA sequence: TGTGCCAGCAGTCCCCGACCGAACTTAAATCAGCCCCAGCATTTT.

This clonotype occurred many times. This sequence joins TRBV5-1 and TRBJ2-6; TRBD1 might be the D (6 bases). Trimming stripped 4 bases from V and 2 bases from J, with 19 bases between. Germline V lookup: CDR1 SGHRS, CDR2 YFSETQ. This CDR3 has 18 residues. The CDR3 DNA is TGCGCCAGCAGCCCGACCAACAGGGTGGAAGCTGGGGCCAACGTCCTGACTTTC. Amino acid sequence: CASSPTNRVEAGANVLTF.

This sequence joins TRBV15 and TRBJ1-2; D might be TRBD1 (6 bases). Germline lookup yields CDR1 LNHNV and CDR2 YYDKDF (reference sequence). This CDR3 is 15 amino acids long. Trimming left V 4 bases short and J 4 bases short, with 16 bases between. CDR3 nucleotide sequence: TGTGCCACCAGCATTATAGGGGGATCGGTCTATGGCTACACCTTC. It codes for CATSIIGGSVYGYTF.

V and J are TRBV12-2 and TRBJ2-1; the D call TRBD1 from the table was never checked on the DNA. TRBV12-2 is a listed pseudogene. The CDR3 covers 18 residues. The CDR3 spells CASRLGPRPAVHYNEQFF. The CDR3 DNA reads TGTGCAAGTCGCTTAGGCCCCCGTCCAGCGGTTCACTACAATGAGCAGTTCTTC.

In this sample, this clonotype turned up many times. V and J are TRBV24-1 and TRBJ1-2; a possible D gene is TRBD1 (6 bases). Trimming took 0 bases from V and 5 from J, leaving 21 bases between them. CDR3 size: 18 residues. Germline CDR1 KGHDR, CDR2 SFDVKD. DNA of the CDR3: TGTGCCACCAGTGATTTGGGAAGCACAGGGCCTGTGTTATATGGCTACACCTTC. Protein product: CATSDLGSTGPVLYGYTF.

This clonotype was observed at least ten times. The CDR3 nucleotides are TGTGCCACCAGCAGAACGACAGGGGCCTACGAGCAGTACTTC. This encodes CATSRTTGAYEQYF. V usage is TRBV15 and J usage is TRBJ2-7, with 8 nucleotides matching TRBD1. This CDR3 spans 14 amino acids. Germline-derived CDR1 and CDR2 are LNHNV and YYDKDF (reference sequence). The J segment lost 2 bases and the V segment lost 2 bases, leaving 2 bases of the junction unmatched.